Only a few counts were recorded for the clone carrying this T cell receptor beta chain. The antigen remains undetermined. Germline values: CDR1 SNHLY, CDR2 FYNNEI. The CDR3 spans 13 residues. V shed 7 bases and J 2 bases; nucleotides not matched to a gene: 5. The data derive from a study of vaccination and CD4 T cells after COVID-19. The treatment here: approximately nine-day PBMC culture with coronavirus spike peptide pools or control peptides (ViraFEST assay). CD4+ T lymphocytes from the unexposed donor were collected before the COVID-19 pandemic (2011-2018). Researchers used the Oncomine TCR Beta short-read assay to sequence DNA from cultured CD4+ T cells. Genomic DNA was isolated from CD4+ T cells that had been cultured. TCRdb re-derived calls from the PCR reads in MiXCR, one entry per CDR3 protein. In the table there are about 11,000 distinct CDR3 sequences, about 29% of which are singletons.

The sequence was collected from a human donor in good health. Input material: CD4+ T cells from blood, cultured in vitro. The gene calls are TRBV2 and TRBJ2-7; 7 bases match TRBD2. CDR3 DNA: TGTGCCAGCACCACGCGGGAGCCCTACGAGCAGTACTTC. Amino acid sequence: CASTTREPYEQYF.